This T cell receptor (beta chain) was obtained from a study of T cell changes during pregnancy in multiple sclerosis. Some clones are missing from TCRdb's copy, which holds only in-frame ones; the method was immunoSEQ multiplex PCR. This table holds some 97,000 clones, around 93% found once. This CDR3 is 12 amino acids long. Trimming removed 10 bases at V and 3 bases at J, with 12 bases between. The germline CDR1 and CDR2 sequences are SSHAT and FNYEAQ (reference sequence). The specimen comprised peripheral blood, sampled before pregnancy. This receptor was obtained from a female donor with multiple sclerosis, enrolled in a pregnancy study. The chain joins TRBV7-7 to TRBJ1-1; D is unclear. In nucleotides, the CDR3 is TGTGCCACCCAACAACGGGACACTGAAGCTTTCTTT. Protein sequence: CATQQRDTEAFF.